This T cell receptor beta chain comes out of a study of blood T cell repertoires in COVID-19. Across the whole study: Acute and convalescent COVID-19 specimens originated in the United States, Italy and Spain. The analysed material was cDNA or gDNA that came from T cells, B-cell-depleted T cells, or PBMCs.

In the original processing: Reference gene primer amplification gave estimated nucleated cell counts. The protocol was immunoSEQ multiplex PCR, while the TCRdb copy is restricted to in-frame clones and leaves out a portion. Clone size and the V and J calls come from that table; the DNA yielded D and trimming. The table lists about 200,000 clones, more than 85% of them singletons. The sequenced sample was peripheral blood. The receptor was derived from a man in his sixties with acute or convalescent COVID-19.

The CDR3: CASSPRGPSEKLFF. Here the CDR3 DNA reads TGTGCCAGCAGTCCCAGAGGGCCGAGTGAAAAACTGTTTTTT. The chain has TRBV27 and TRBJ1-4; D is ambiguous. V was pared by 5 bases and J by 7 bases, with 14 bases between. Germline assignment: CDR1 MNHEY and CDR2 SMNVEV (reference sequence). This CDR3 has 14 amino acids.